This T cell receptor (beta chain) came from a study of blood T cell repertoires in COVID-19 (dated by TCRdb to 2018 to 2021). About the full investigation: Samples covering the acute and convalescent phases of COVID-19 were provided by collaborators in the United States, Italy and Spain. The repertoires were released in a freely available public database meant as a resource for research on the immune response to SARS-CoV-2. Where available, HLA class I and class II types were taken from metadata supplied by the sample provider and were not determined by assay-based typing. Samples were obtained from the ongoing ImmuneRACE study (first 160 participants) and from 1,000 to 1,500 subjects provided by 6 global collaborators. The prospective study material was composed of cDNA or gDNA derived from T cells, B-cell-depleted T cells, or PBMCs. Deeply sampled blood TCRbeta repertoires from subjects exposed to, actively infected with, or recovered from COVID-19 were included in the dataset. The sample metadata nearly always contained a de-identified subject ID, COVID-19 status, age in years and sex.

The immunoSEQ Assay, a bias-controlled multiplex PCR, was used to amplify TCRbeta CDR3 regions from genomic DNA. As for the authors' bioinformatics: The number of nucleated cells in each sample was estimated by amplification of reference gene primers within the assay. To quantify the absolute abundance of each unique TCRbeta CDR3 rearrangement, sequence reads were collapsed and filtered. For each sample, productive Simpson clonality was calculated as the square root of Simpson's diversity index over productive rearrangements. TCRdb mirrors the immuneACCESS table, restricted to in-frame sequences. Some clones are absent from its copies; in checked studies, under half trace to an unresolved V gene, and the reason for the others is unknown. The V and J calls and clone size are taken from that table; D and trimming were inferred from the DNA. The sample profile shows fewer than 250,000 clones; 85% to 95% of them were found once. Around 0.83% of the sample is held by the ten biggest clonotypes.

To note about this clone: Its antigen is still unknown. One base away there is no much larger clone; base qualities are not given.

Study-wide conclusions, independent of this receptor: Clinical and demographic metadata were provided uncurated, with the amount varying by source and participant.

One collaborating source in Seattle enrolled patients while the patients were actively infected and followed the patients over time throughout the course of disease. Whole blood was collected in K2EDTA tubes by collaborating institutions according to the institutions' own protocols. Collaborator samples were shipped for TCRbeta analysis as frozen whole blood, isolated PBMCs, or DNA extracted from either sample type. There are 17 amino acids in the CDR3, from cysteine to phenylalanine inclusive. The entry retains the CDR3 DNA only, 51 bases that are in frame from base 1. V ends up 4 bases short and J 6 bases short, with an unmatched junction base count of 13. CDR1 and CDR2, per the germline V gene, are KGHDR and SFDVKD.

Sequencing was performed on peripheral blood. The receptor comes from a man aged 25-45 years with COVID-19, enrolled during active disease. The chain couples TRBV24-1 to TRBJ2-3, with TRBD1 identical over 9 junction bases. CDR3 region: CATSDKKPGQGGDTQYF. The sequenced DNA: TGTGCCACCAGTGACAAAAAACCGGGACAGGGAGGCGATACGCAGTATTTT.